The 10 T cell receptor beta chains given below trace back to one sample, sequenced in a study of T cell responses to AZD1222 COVID-19 vaccine. Here immunoSEQ multiplex PCR was the method, and the copy in TCRdb shows in-frame clones only, minus some. The sample holds about 120,000 clones, around 93% seen once. The sample consisted of peripheral blood, taken 28 days after the second AZD1222 dose. Source of these receptors: an adult who received the AZD1222 COVID-19 vaccine.

The chain combines TRBV10-3 with TRBJ2-5; the match to TRBD1 covers 7 bases. The CDR3 has 12 amino acids. V was clipped by 9 bases and J by 1 base; unmatched bases: 2. Looked up from germline, CDR1 is ENHRY and CDR2 is SYGVKD. DNA for the CDR3: TGTGCCATATGGGACAGCCAAGAGACCCAGTACTTC. This encodes CAIWDSQETQYF.

This sequence joins TRBV6-5 and TRBJ1-3, with TRBD1 as a possible D gene (6 bases). The CDR3 spans 13 residues. The ends were cut back, 6 bases at V and 8 bases at J, with 14 bases in the middle. Germline V gene sequence: CDR1 MNHEY, CDR2 SVGAGI. The CDR3 sequence is CASRWTVGDTIYF. CDR3 in DNA: TGTGCCAGCAGGTGGACAGTGGGAGACACCATATATTTT.

The chain links TRBV15 to TRBJ2-3, with TRBD2 identical over 13 bases. J was trimmed by 6 bases and V by 0 bases; bases with no gene match: 18. Per germline, CDR1 LNHNV and CDR2 YYDKDF (reference sequence). The CDR3 has 21 residues. The CDR3 region is CATSRDLTSGRAALRLDTQYF. CDR3 DNA sequence: TGTGCCACCAGCAGAGATCTAACTAGCGGGAGGGCCGCCCTCAGGTTGGATACGCAGTATTTT.

The chain uses TRBV28 and TRBJ1-1; no clear D gene. This CDR3 spans 12 amino acids. Looked up from germline, CDR1 is MDHEN and CDR2 is SYDVKM. The germline V and J ends were trimmed by 6 bases and 1 base, with 6 bases remaining between them. The CDR3 DNA is TGTGCCAGCAGACAGTCGAACACTGAAGCTTTCTTT. It codes for CASRQSNTEAFF.

The table lists this clone with a count of one. This chain joins TRBV28 and TRBJ2-1; maybe TRBD1 (5 bases). The ends were cut back, 2 bases at V and 8 bases at J, with 25 bases in the middle. CDR1 is MDHEN and CDR2 is SYDVKM in the germline V gene. The CDR3 consists of 18 residues. The CDR3 reads CASSLATEGAFRHYEQFF. The CDR3 DNA follows: TGTGCCAGCAGTTTAGCCACAGAAGGGGCGTTCCGACACTATGAGCAGTTCTTC. Full variable domain (rest looked up from reference TRBV28 and TRBJ2-1): DVKVTQSSRYLVKRTGEKVFLECVQDMDHENMFWYRQDPGLGLRLIYFSYDVKMKEKGDIPEGYSVSREKKERFSLILESASTNQTSMYLCASSLATEGAFRHYEQFFGPGTRLTVL.

The chain has TRBV7-8 and TRBJ1-3; perhaps TRBD1 as D (5 bases). CDR3 size: 18 residues. Germline V gene data show CDR1 as SGHVS and CDR2 as FQNEAQ. V was shortened by 5 bases and J by 1 base, with 21 bases between the two germline ends. In DNA form, the CDR3 reads TGTGCCAGCAGCCCCAGAGGTCCCGGGGGAAGGTCTGGAAACACCATATATTTT. It is translated as CASSPRGPGGRSGNTIYF.

V gene TRBV6-1 combines with J gene TRBJ2-5, with 7 bases matching TRBD1. V lost 8 bases and J lost 9; bases outside the gene matches: 12. Germline CDR1 and CDR2: MNHNS and SASEGT. CDR3 length: 13 amino acids. CDR3 sequence: CASQRQGQEAQYF. CDR3 in DNA: TGTGCCAGCCAAAGACAGGGTCAGGAGGCCCAGTACTTC.

The chain is built from TRBV6-1 and TRBJ2-5; D might be TRBD1 (6 bases). Germline V gives CDR1 MNHNS, CDR2 SASEGT. With 3 bases removed from V and 5 bases from J, the gap between germline ends came to 10 bases. The CDR3 totals 13 residues. CDR3 region: CASSEPRGETQYF. The CDR3 DNA reads as TGTGCCAGCAGTGAGCCGAGGGGGGAGACCCAGTACTTC.

The V call is TRBV4-1, the J call TRBJ2-2, with TRBD1 matching over 7 bases. With V trimmed by 4 bases and J by 2 bases, 10 bases remained unmatched. CDR1 MGHRA and CDR2 YSYEKL come from the germline V gene. The CDR3 sequence is 17 residues long. The CDR3 loop reads CASSLQTGQENTGELFF. For the CDR3, the DNA is TGCGCCAGCAGCCTTCAAACCGGACAGGAAAACACCGGGGAGCTGTTTTTT.

This clone was seen once. V and J are TRBV27 and TRBJ2-5; TRBD2 matches at 7 bases. V was pared by 8 bases and J by 0 bases, with 6 bases of the junction left unmatched. The CDR3 has 14 residues. CDR1 is MNHEY and CDR2 is SMNVEV in the germline V gene (reference sequence). CDR3 bases: TGTGCCAGCGGGTCCGGGGGGTACCAAGAGACCCAGTACTTC. It encodes CASGSGGYQETQYF.